Each of the 8 T cell receptor beta chains below was sequenced from the same sample in a study of technical replicates of blood from a handful of donors. Sequencing used immunoSEQ multiplex PCR; TCRdb keeps in-frame clones, though not all of them. The sample lists about 91,000 clones; 85% to 95% were seen once. Sequencing was performed on T cells isolated from PBMCs. The source of these receptors is a human donor in good health.

The chain has TRBV15 and TRBJ2-1, with a tentative D call TRBD1 (5 bases). Between the trimmed V and J ends, which lost 5 bases and 4 bases, there was a span of 12 bases. Germline lookup yields CDR1 LNHNV and CDR2 YYDKDF (reference sequence). This CDR3 region has 14 residues. CDR3 DNA sequence: TGTGCCACCAGCGATACACAGGTTTACAATGAGCAGTTCTTC. Translating it yields CATSDTQVYNEQFF.

The V gene is TRBV4-2, the J gene TRBJ1-2; tentatively, D is TRBD1 (5 bases). CDR1 and CDR2 (germline): LGHNA, YNFKEQ. CDR3 length: 15 amino acids. Trimming cost V 0 bases and J 2 bases, with 10 bases left between them. The CDR3 region is CASSQDQGTNYGYTF. CDR3 bases: TGTGCCAGCAGCCAAGACCAGGGAACCAACTATGGCTACACCTTC.

This chain connects TRBV14 to TRBJ2-7, with 9 bases fitting TRBD2. The CDR3 has 14 amino acids. From germline, CDR1 is SGHDN and CDR2 FVKESK. The junction had 7 bases not matched to a gene; V was cut back by 6 bases and J by 4 bases. The chain's CDR3 is CASRTSGIRYEQYF. DNA of the CDR3: TGTGCCAGCAGGACTAGCGGAATCCGATACGAGCAGTACTTC.

DNA of the CDR3: TGTGCTAGTGGTTTGATCCCTAAGGGGGGGGCCGGCCAGCCCCAGCATTTT. This sequence encodes CASGLIPKGGAGQPQHF. This chain connects TRBV12-5 to TRBJ1-5; D may be TRBD1 (6 bases). CDR3 size: 17 residues. Per the germline V gene, CDR1 is LGHNT and CDR2 is FRNRAP. V was pared by 2 bases and J by 7 bases, with 21 bases between.

J is TRBJ1-2 and V is TRBV6-1; 7 bases match TRBD1. Germline V gives CDR1 MNHNS, CDR2 SASEGT. V lost 1 base to trimming and J lost 4 bases; unmatched junction nucleotides: 3. The CDR3 is 14 residues long. The CDR3 loop is CASSEGTGVYGYTF. The CDR3 DNA reads TGTGCCAGCAGTGAAGGGACAGGTGTCTATGGCTACACCTTC.

The chain uses TRBV7-2 and TRBJ2-3, with 10 bases aligning to TRBD2. Germline values: CDR1 SGHTA, CDR2 FQGNSA. This CDR3 comprises 15 residues. Germline trimming cut 6 bases from V and 5 bases from J; bases unmatched to any gene: 8. This CDR3 reads CASSVPGLALDTQYF. CDR3 bases: TGTGCCAGCAGTGTCCCGGGACTAGCGTTAGATACGCAGTATTTT. The complete variable domain, with remaining parts taken from reference TRBV7-2 and TRBJ2-3, reads GAGVSQSPSNKVTEKGKDVELRCDPISGHTALYWYRQSLGQGLEFLIYFQGNSAPDKSGLPSDRFSAERTGGSVSTLTIQRTQQEDSAVYLCASSVPGLALDTQYFGPGTRLTVL.

The gene calls are TRBV15 and TRBJ2-7, with D possibly being TRBD2 (5 bases). This CDR3 has 15 residues. V lost 0 bases and J lost 6, with 15 bases in between. Germline CDR1 LNHNV, CDR2 YYDKDF (reference sequence). CDR3 loop: CATSRDTDPRAEQYF. For the CDR3, the DNA is TGTGCCACCAGCAGAGATACAGACCCGAGGGCCGAGCAGTACTTC.

The V gene is TRBV13, the J gene TRBJ1-2; a possible D gene is TRBD1 (6 bases). The ends were cut back, 7 bases at V and 4 bases at J, with 19 bases in the middle. This CDR3 contains 15 residues. Germline V lookup: CDR1 PRHDT, CDR2 FYEKMQ (reference sequence). In DNA form, the CDR3 reads TGTGCCAGCACCCTAGGGGGAGGGGGTACCTATGGCTACACCTTC. This sequence encodes CASTLGGGGTYGYTF.